The 20 T cell receptor beta chains in this list originate from one sample, sequenced in a study of shared clonotypes between healthy human individuals. Clones were sequenced by immunoSEQ multiplex PCR, and TCRdb holds only the in-frame ones, with some missing. This repertoire shows 2 million or so clones, 85% to 95% found once; its top ten account for approximately 1.2%. CD45RO-negative, CCR7-selected cells formed the naive CD8 fraction, which excluded terminally differentiated effector memory CD45RA+ cells. Source material: naive CD8+ T cells sorted from blood. The receptors shown here come from a man in his late teens or twenties in good health.

This clone was recorded once. The chain employs TRBV7-6 and TRBJ1-1; 8 bases agree with TRBD1. This CDR3 has 17 amino acids. J was trimmed by 0 bases and V by 3 bases; bases with no gene match: 9. Germline-derived CDR1 and CDR2 are SGHVS and FNYEAQ. CDR3 nucleotide sequence: TGTGCCAGCAGCTTTCTGACAGGGGAGGTCGTGAACACTGAAGCTTTCTTT. Translating gives CASSFLTGEVVNTEAFF.

About this clone: Different DNA sequences within this sample yield the same CDR3. The genes are TRBV4-1 and TRBJ2-7; TRBD1 matches at 9 bases. The CDR3 has 14 amino acids. Losses at the gene ends were 4 bases for V and 1 base for J; bases not matched to a gene: 2. In germline, CDR1 is MGHRA, CDR2 YSYEKL. The CDR3 nucleotides are TGCGCCAGCAGCCCCGGGACAGGGTCCTACGAGCAGTACTTC. This translates into CASSPGTGSYEQYF.

The V and J genes are TRBV2 and TRBJ2-5; unclear D gene. CDR3 length: 14 amino acids. Trimming left V 3 bases short and J 2 bases short, with 10 bases between. Germline V gives CDR1 SNHLY, CDR2 FYNNEI. Here the CDR3 reads CASSDDGRQETQYF. The CDR3, as DNA: TGTGCCAGCAGTGATGACGGTAGACAAGAGACCCAGTACTTC. The complete variable domain, with remaining parts taken from reference TRBV2 and TRBJ2-5, reads EPEVTQTPSHQVTQMGQEVILRCVPISNHLYFYWYRQILGQKVEFLVSFYNNEISEKSEIFDDQFSVERPDGSNFTLKIRSTKLEDSAMYFCASSDDGRQETQYFGPGTRLLVL.

A note on this clone: One junction end does not reproduce the germline sequence, and a read error may be involved. The chain has TRBV13 and TRBJ2-3; TRBD1 agrees at 7 bases. The CDR3 length is 16 residues. Germline CDR1 and CDR2: PRHDT and FYEKMQ (reference sequence). The CDR3 loop reads CASSVGRGQAGDTQYF. CDR3 in DNA: TGTGCCAGCAGCGTAGGGAGAGGACAGGCTGGGGATACGCAGTATTTT.

This clone was counted once. The rearrangement joins TRBV11-1 to TRBJ1-5; D uncertain. CDR1 and CDR2 from the germline V gene are SGHAT and FQDESV (reference sequence). The CDR3 totals 13 residues. The V end lost 3 bases, the J end lost 4 bases, and 7 bases lay between the germline ends. The CDR3 is CASSFGFNQPQHF. CDR3 DNA sequence: TGTGCCAGCAGCTTCGGGTTTAATCAGCCCCAGCATTTT. Filled out from reference TRBV11-1 and TRBJ1-5, the complete variable domain reads EAEVAQSPRYKITEKSQAVAFWCDPISGHATLYWYRQILGQGPELLVQFQDESVVDDSQLPKDRFSAERLKGVDSTLKIQPAELGDSAMYLCASSFGFNQPQHFGDGTRLSIL.

The V gene is TRBV28, the J gene TRBJ1-5; D unresolved. The CDR3 totals 13 residues. Trimming took 4 bases from V and 5 from J, leaving 9 bases between them. CDR1 MDHEN and CDR2 SYDVKM come from the germline V gene. The CDR3 loop is CASSSRGYQPQHF. CDR3 nucleotides: TGTGCCAGCAGTTCTCGAGGATATCAGCCCCAGCATTTT. Based on the CDR3 plus reference TRBV28 and TRBJ1-5, the full variable domain is DVKVTQSSRYLVKRTGEKVFLECVQDMDHENMFWYRQDPGLGLRLIYFSYDVKMKEKGDIPEGYSVSREKKERFSLILESASTNQTSMYLCASSSRGYQPQHFGDGTRLSIL.

The V gene is TRBV7-2, the J gene TRBJ2-7; 9 nucleotides match TRBD2. The CDR3 spans 14 residues. V gave up 5 bases and J gave up 7 bases; unmatched junction bases: 9. Germline V gene data show CDR1 as SGHTA and CDR2 as FQGNSA. CDR3: CASSDIAGVTEQYF. DNA of the CDR3: TGTGCCAGCAGCGATATAGCGGGAGTCACAGAGCAGTACTTC.

V and J are TRBV19 and TRBJ1-5; the D is unclear. The CDR3 has 16 residues. V gave up 0 bases and J gave up 7 bases, with 16 bases separating them. Looked up from germline, CDR1 is LNHDA and CDR2 is SQIVND (reference sequence). The CDR3, as DNA: TGTGCCAGTAGTATAGATCGCGAGGGATTACGACAGCCCCAGCATTTT. Amino acid sequence: CASSIDREGLRQPQHF.

The rearrangement joins TRBV5-6 to TRBJ2-7; the D gene is possibly TRBD1 (7 bases). CDR1 and CDR2 from the germline V gene are SGHDT and YYEEEE. This CDR3 spans 15 amino acids. Trimming took off 1 base at V and 11 bases at J, with 22 bases between the two ends. The CDR3 protein is CASSLSDRPSWEEYF. The CDR3 DNA follows: TGTGCCAGCAGCTTGTCGGACAGGCCATCTTGGGAGGAGTACTTC.

The chain carries TRBV30 and TRBJ1-1; D is unclear. V dropped 0 bases and J dropped 5 bases, with 16 bases sitting between them. CDR1 GTSNPN and CDR2 SVGIG come from the germline V gene (reference sequence). The CDR3 is made up of 15 amino acids. This CDR3 is CAWSVPRDLMTEAFF. CDR3 DNA: TGTGCCTGGAGTGTACCACGGGATCTTATGACTGAAGCTTTCTTT.

In its sample, this clone was seen a few times. The rearrangement links TRBV5-1 to TRBJ2-7, with D unresolved. This CDR3 is built from 16 residues. Per the germline V gene, CDR1 is SGHRS and CDR2 is YFSETQ. V gave up 0 bases and J gave up 0 bases, with 13 bases separating them. The CDR3 region has the DNA TGCGCCAGCAGCTTGGGCCCGCCCTCGAACTCCTACGAGCAGTACTTC. This encodes CASSLGPPSNSYEQYF.

Concerning this clone: The sample carries other DNA sequences with the same CDR3. The J gene is TRBJ2-5, the V gene TRBV4-3; D gene ambiguous. The CDR3 is 13 amino acids. Trimming stripped 1 base from V and 5 bases from J, with 8 bases between. Germline CDR1 reads LGHNA; CDR2 reads YSLEER. The CDR3 DNA is TGCGCCAGCAGCCAAGGCGGTGTGGAGACCCAGTACTTC. Translated: CASSQGGVETQYF.

The rearrangement joins TRBV4-3 to TRBJ2-7, with a weak D call TRBD2 (6 bases). This CDR3 is 16 amino acids long. Trimming left V 0 bases short and J 1 base short, with 13 bases between. Germline CDR1 reads LGHNA; CDR2 reads YSLEER. The CDR3 here is CASSQEIPGESYEQYF. The CDR3 DNA is TGCGCCAGCAGCCAAGAGATCCCGGGAGAGTCCTACGAGCAGTACTTC.

J is TRBJ1-2 and V is TRBV7-9, with 7 nucleotides matching TRBD1. The junction had 9 bases not matched to a gene; V was cut back by 3 bases and J by 8 bases. Germline V gene sequence: CDR1 SEHNR, CDR2 FQNEAQ (reference sequence). The CDR3 is made up of 14 amino acids. CDR3 in amino acids: CASSFTTGNNGYTF. The DNA for the CDR3 is TGTGCCAGCAGCTTTACGACAGGGAACAACGGCTACACCTTC.

The J gene is TRBJ2-5, the V gene TRBV9; D is possibly TRBD1 or TRBD2 (6 bases each). The ends were cut back, 4 bases at V and 4 bases at J, with 17 bases in the middle. CDR1 is SGDLS and CDR2 is YYNGEE in the germline V gene. The CDR3 runs 15 residues. The CDR3 loop reads CASSHPRGQGETQYF. As DNA, the CDR3 is TGTGCCAGCAGCCACCCCCGGGGGCAAGGAGAGACCCAGTACTTC.

In regard to this clone: The same CDR3 can be traced to other DNA sequences in this sample. V usage is TRBV5-6 and J usage is TRBJ2-7; 8 bases map to TRBD1. CDR1 and CDR2 (germline): SGHDT, YYEEEE. This CDR3 spans 13 amino acids. Trimming removed 5 bases from V and 3 bases from J; junction bases left unmatched: 4. CDR3 residues: CASSSTGGYEQYF. The CDR3 coding sequence is TGTGCCAGCAGTAGTACAGGGGGCTACGAGCAGTACTTC.

This clone was counted at least ten times. The J gene is TRBJ1-3, the V gene TRBV5-6, with D uncertain. Trimming stripped 1 base from V and 2 bases from J, with 13 bases between. This CDR3 has 16 residues. From germline, CDR1 is SGHDT and CDR2 YYEEEE. The CDR3 nucleotides are TGTGCCAGCAGCTTGAGTGACATAGACCCTGGAAACACCATATATTTT. Protein sequence: CASSLSDIDPGNTIYF.

The chain uses TRBV6-5 and TRBJ1-1, with D uncertain. The CDR3 is 14 amino acids. V was trimmed by 4 bases and J by 7 bases, leaving 16 bases between them. Looked up from germline, CDR1 is MNHEY and CDR2 is SVGAGI. CDR3 nucleotide sequence: TGTGCCAGCAGTTTATCCGTCGGGGAAGGTGAAGCTTTCTTT. It encodes CASSLSVGEGEAFF.

V and J are TRBV11-2 and TRBJ2-3, with 10 bases that match TRBD2. CDR1 and CDR2 (germline): SGHAT, FQNNGV. J gave up 1 base and V 1 base, and 11 bases lay outside the gene matches. The CDR3 length is 19 residues. The CDR3 bases are TGTGCCAGCAGCTTAGCCGGGACTAGCGTTGGAAGTCGCACAGATACGCAGTATTTT. It specifies CASSLAGTSVGSRTDTQYF.

The chain is built from TRBV19 and TRBJ1-6, with 8 bases lining up with TRBD1. The CDR3 length is 17 residues. After removal of 5 bases from V and 3 bases from J, the junction contained 9 bases not matched to a gene. Germline lookup yields CDR1 LNHDA and CDR2 SQIVND (reference sequence). The CDR3 sequence is CASSGQGPPYYNSPLHF. The DNA of the CDR3 is TGTGCCAGTAGTGGACAGGGTCCGCCATACTATAATTCACCCCTCCACTTT.